This T cell receptor beta chain was observed in a study of shared clonotypes between healthy human individuals. Germline assignment: CDR1 KGHSH and CDR2 LQKENI. Trimming pared 0 bases from V and 6 bases from J, leaving 8 bases between. CDR3 size: 13 residues. Several immunoSEQ 96-well plates shared each subset's DNA, each plate a replicate. The assay was immunoSEQ multiplex PCR, and TCRdb's table has in-frame clones only and misses some. The table records 2,100,000 or so clones, around 95% of them present only once. The receptor was derived from a man aged 18 to 30 in good health. The chain combines TRBV18 with TRBJ1-1, with no clear D. The sample was naive CD4+ T cells sorted from blood. Subset defined: CD45RA+ positively selected. The CDR3 protein is CASSPPERAEAFF. DNA of the CDR3: TGTGCCAGCTCACCACCGGAAAGGGCTGAAGCTTTCTTT.